Described below is a single TCR beta chain sequence and its context. The sample is drawn from a study of blood T cell repertoires in COVID-19. Study overall: T cells, B-cell-depleted T cells, or PBMCs provided the cDNA or gDNA that served as material.

Only in-frame clones appear in the TCRdb table, and some are missing; sequencing was by immunoSEQ multiplex PCR. The sample includes under 150,000 clones, under 90% of them seen just once. The V gene end was trimmed by 3 bases and the J gene end by 11 bases; junction bases not matched to a gene: 8. Germline-derived CDR1 and CDR2 are KGHSH and LQKENI. The CDR3 extends over 13 amino acids. This rearrangement joins TRBV18 to TRBJ1-1; 8 bases map to TRBD1. The sequence derives from a woman aged 55-70 years with active or convalescent COVID-19. Material: peripheral blood. Here the CDR3 reads CASSPDRQGRAFF. The CDR3 bases are TGTGCCAGCTCACCGGACCGACAGGGGCGGGCTTTCTTT.